Here is one T cell receptor (beta chain) with its context. The antigen remains undetermined. The data were obtained in a study of cytomegalovirus exposure and HLA in healthy donors. Notes on the study in general: Later, an analysis found that common viral pathogens appeared to be linked with several of the most significant clusters. An analysis done earlier found most TCR beta V segments productive about 87% or about 30% of the time. High sensitivity and specificity were reportedly achieved when the classifier diagnosed cytomegalovirus status.

Nominally healthy donors provided the samples, though records likely missed some immune exposures. Primers: 60 Vbeta forward and 13 Jbeta reverse. The assay was immunoSEQ multiplex PCR, and TCRdb's table has in-frame clones only and misses some. In the table there are 150,000 to 200,000 clones, about four fifths of which are singletons. With V trimmed by 4 bases and J by 2 bases, 3 bases remained unmatched. CDR1 and CDR2 (germline): SQVTM, ANQGSEA. The CDR3 totals 15 residues. The sequencing input was PBMCs. The clonotype was recovered from a male donor in good health and CMV-seropositive. The chain has TRBV29-1 and TRBJ2-3; TRBD2 aligns across 13 bases. CDR3 sequence: CSVGGTSGDTDTQYF. CDR3 sequence (DNA): TGCAGCGTTGGAGGGACTAGCGGGGACACAGATACGCAGTATTTT.